The 8 T cell receptor beta chains below all came from one sample that was sequenced in a study of Ad26.COV2.S vaccination and SARS-CoV-2 variants. Assay used: immunoSEQ multiplex PCR; TCRdb lists only in-frame clones, some missing. The profile shows about 420,000 clones, roughly 90% of them singletons. Indicated treatment: 15 to 20 received Ad26.COV2.S at low or high dose, single or two shots; about 5 received placebo; per-sample allocation not given. Sample collection was performed on day 63 after the first vaccine or placebo injection. The sequencing used peripheral blood, collected in a trial of Ad26.COV2.S vaccine versus placebo. These receptor sequences come from a person aged 18-60 years who received the Ad26.COV2.S COVID-19 vaccine or a placebo.

V is TRBV5-4 and J is TRBJ1-2; 12 bases match TRBD1. This CDR3 is built from 16 residues. Germline V gene data show CDR1 as SGHNT and CDR2 as YYREEE (reference sequence). The V gene end was trimmed by 4 bases and the J gene end by 11 bases; junction bases not matched to a gene: 15. Here the CDR3 DNA reads TGTGCCAGCAGCCCAAGGCAGGGACAGGGGGCTTGGAGATACACCTTC. It is translated as CASSPRQGQGAWRYTF.

The table lists this clone with a count of one. CDR3 protein: CASCRGQTGELFF. Written as DNA, the CDR3 is TGTGCCAGTTGCAGGGGGCAAACCGGGGAGCTGTTTTTT. This chain links TRBV2 with TRBJ2-2; 8 nucleotides align to TRBD1. Unmatched junction bases numbered 5, after V lost 9 bases and J lost 5 bases. Germline loops: CDR1 SNHLY, CDR2 FYNNEI. The CDR3 spans 13 residues.

The V gene is TRBV7-2, the J gene TRBJ1-1; D call uncertain. Germline loops: CDR1 SGHTA, CDR2 FQGNSA. Trimming removed 2 bases from V and 1 base from J, with 11 bases in between. The CDR3 has 15 amino acids. CDR3 region: CASSLLGGGNTEAFF. The CDR3 DNA sequence: TGTGCCAGCAGCTTACTGGGTGGCGGGAACACTGAAGCTTTCTTT.

The rearrangement links TRBV6-5 to TRBJ1-4; a weak D match, TRBD1 (5 bases). The CDR3 is made up of 13 amino acids. In germline, CDR1 is MNHEY, CDR2 SVGAGI. Trimming shortened V by 8 bases and J by 7 bases, and 14 bases separated the two germline ends. Here the CDR3 reads CASRGVFGEKLFF. The CDR3 DNA reads TGTGCCAGCCGAGGGGTTTTCGGTGAAAAACTGTTTTTT.

This clone was found once. This chain links TRBV13 with TRBJ1-1; 7 bases map to TRBD1. The V gene end was trimmed by 5 bases and the J gene end by 3 bases; junction bases not matched to a gene: 12. Germline V gene sequence: CDR1 PRHDT, CDR2 FYEKMQ (reference sequence). The CDR3 spans 16 residues. Written as DNA, the CDR3 is TGTGCCAGCAGCCTCCCGGACAGGCAACTACACACTGAAGCTTTCTTT. The encoded protein is CASSLPDRQLHTEAFF.

This sequence joins TRBV5-1 and TRBJ2-3; 7 bases are shared with TRBD1. The CDR3 contains 16 residues. Germline CDR1 is SGHRS and CDR2 is YFSETQ. Trimming at V came to 3 bases and at J to 0 bases, leaving 7 bases not matched to a gene. The CDR3 region is CASSYGQERSTDTQYF. The CDR3 nucleotides are TGCGCCAGCAGCTACGGACAGGAACGTAGCACAGATACGCAGTATTTT.

As regards this clone: Other DNA sequences of this sample code for an identical CDR3. The gene calls are TRBV2 and TRBJ2-4; possibly TRBD1 for D (5 bases). CDR1 is SNHLY and CDR2 is FYNNEI in the germline V gene. Trimming removed 4 bases at V and 1 base at J, with 5 bases between. The CDR3 extends over 13 amino acids. The CDR3 reads CASSAGAKNIQYF. Here the CDR3 DNA reads TGTGCCAGCAGTGCAGGGGCCAAAAACATTCAGTACTTC.

The rearrangement links TRBV7-9 to TRBJ2-7; 7 bases agree with TRBD1. The CDR3 extends over 17 amino acids. Trimming took 5 bases from V and 2 from J; bases not matched to a gene: 15. Germline V gives CDR1 SEHNR, CDR2 FQNEAQ (reference sequence). In nucleotides, the CDR3 is TGTGCCAGCAGCCCTGAATACCCCGGGACAGCCCCCTACGAGCAGTACTTC. Protein product: CASSPEYPGTAPYEQYF.